The entry below describes one TCR beta chain. Its antigen is unidentified. This record belongs to a study of tumor and adjacent non-tumor tissue in lung cancer. Findings of the study overall: Top 100 clones took a larger repertoire share in normal lung. Tumor TCR diversity, when higher, was linked to shorter survival. Significantly higher TCR diversity was found in tumor than normal lung.

TCRbeta libraries were built with three rounds of nested PCR, modified from ARM-PCR. Each CDR3 protein gets one entry after TCRdb re-called the multiplex PCR reads with MiXCR. The table has tens of thousands of distinct CDR3 sequences, more than 65% seen once. The template was RNA from unsorted bulk tissue. Distant lung tissue was collected more than 3 cm away from the tumor edge. The sequencing sample was made of distant non-tumor lung tissue. This TCR was sampled from a man aged 60 to 69 with non-small cell lung cancer.

Here the CDR3 DNA reads TGTGCCAGCAGCTTAGCTCATGAGATTGGGAAGAGTGAGCAGTTCTTC. Protein: CASSLAHEIGKSEQFF. The rearrangement joins TRBV11-1 to TRBJ2-1; D remains unclear. This CDR3 has 16 amino acids. V lost 0 bases and J 9 bases, leaving 18 bases between the germline ends. Germline-derived CDR1 and CDR2 are SGHAT and FQDESV (reference sequence). The full variable domain, in which reference TRBV11-1 and TRBJ2-1 provide the parts outside the CDR3, is EAEVAQSPRYKITEKSQAVAFWCDPISGHATLYWYRQILGQGPELLVQFQDESVVDDSQLPKDRFSAERLKGVDSTLKIQPAELGDSAMYLCASSLAHEIGKSEQFFGPGTRLTVL.